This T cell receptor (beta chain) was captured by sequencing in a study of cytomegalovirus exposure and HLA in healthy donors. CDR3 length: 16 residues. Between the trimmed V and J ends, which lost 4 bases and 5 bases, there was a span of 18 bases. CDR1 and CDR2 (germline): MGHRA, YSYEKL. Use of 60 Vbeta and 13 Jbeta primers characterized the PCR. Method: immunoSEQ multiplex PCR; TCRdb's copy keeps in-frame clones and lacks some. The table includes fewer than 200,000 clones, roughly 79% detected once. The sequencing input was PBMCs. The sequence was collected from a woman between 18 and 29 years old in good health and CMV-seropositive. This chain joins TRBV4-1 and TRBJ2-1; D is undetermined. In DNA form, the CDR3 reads TGCGCCAGCAGCCTCAAAAGGCTAGATACCGACAATGAGCAGTTCTTC. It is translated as CASSLKRLDTDNEQFF.